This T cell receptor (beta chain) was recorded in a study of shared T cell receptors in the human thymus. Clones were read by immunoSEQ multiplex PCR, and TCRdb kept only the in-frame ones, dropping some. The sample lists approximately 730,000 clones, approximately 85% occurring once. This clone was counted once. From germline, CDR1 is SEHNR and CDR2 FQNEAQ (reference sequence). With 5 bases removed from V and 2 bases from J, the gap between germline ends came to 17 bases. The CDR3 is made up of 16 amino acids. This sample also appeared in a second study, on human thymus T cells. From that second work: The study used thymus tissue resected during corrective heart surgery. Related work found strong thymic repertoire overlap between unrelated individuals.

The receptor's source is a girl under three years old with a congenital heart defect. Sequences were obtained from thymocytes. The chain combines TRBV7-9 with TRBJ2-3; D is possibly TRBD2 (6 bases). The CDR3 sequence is CASSTSTRQYTDTQYF. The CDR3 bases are TGTGCCAGCAGCACGTCGACTAGACAATACACAGATACGCAGTATTTT.